Shown below are 20 T cell receptor beta chains from a single sample sequenced in a study of T cell repertoires in cytomegalovirus infection. TCRdb recomputed calls from the reads with MiXCR, one row per CDR3 protein. The sample contains about a million distinct CDR3 sequences, 25% to 40% of which appear only once. These receptors have no known antigen. This material consisted of cultured CD8+ T cells from PBMCs, taken from culture after CMV antigen stimulation. These receptors were obtained from a human donor in good health (CMV status not recorded). Some clones in this sample may be carry-over from other donors' samples.

This clonotype was seen more than once but under ten times. The chain combines TRBV27 with TRBJ2-1; 11 bases are a match to TRBD2. V dropped 2 bases and J dropped 2; count of bases not matched to a gene: 8. The CDR3 is 18 amino acids. Looked up from germline, CDR1 is MNHEY and CDR2 is SMNVEV (reference sequence). CDR3 residues: CASSLRQPTSGAYNEQFF. CDR3 nucleotide sequence: TGTGCCAGCAGTTTACGACAACCGACTAGCGGGGCCTACAATGAGCAGTTCTTC.

About this clonotype itself: This sequence may be a read error, since a much larger clone differs from it by one base. Given the absence of the conserved phenylalanine or tryptophan at the CDR3 end, a read error is likely. This sequence joins TRBV12-3 or TRBV12-4 and TRBJ2-3, with 7 positions matching TRBD2. The CDR3 is 14 amino acids. CDR3 loop: CASSLAVSTDTQYS. In DNA form, the CDR3 reads TGTGCCAGCAGTCTAGCGGTTAGCACAGATACGCAGTATTCT.

The J gene is TRBJ2-1, the V gene TRBV27; 9 nucleotides line up with TRBD1. This CDR3 is 15 amino acids long. V trimming: 6 bases; J trimming: 5 bases; junction bases outside the gene matches: 8. Germline CDR1 and CDR2: MNHEY and SMNVEV (reference sequence). DNA for the CDR3: TGTGCCAGCAGCCCCCGGGACAGGGCCGACAATGAGCAGTTCTTC. This codes for CASSPRDRADNEQFF.

This rearrangement joins TRBV2 to TRBJ2-1, with 10 bases lining up with TRBD1. Germline trimming cut 4 bases from V and 2 bases from J; bases unmatched to any gene: 5. The CDR3 sequence is 16 residues long. CDR1 is SNHLY and CDR2 is FYNNEI in the germline V gene. The DNA of the CDR3 is TGTGCCAGCAGTGTTCAAGGGACAGGGGCCTACAATGAGCAGTTCTTC. Translation gives CASSVQGTGAYNEQFF.

This clonotype was counted a few times. This chain joins TRBV6-6 and TRBJ2-7, with a tentative D call TRBD2 (6 bases). The CDR3 has 13 amino acids. The ends were cut back, 6 bases at V and 6 bases at J, with 15 bases in the middle. Germline V CDR1 and CDR2: MNHNY, SVGAGI (reference sequence). CDR3 sequence (DNA): TGTGCCAGCAGGGGGGGAACCCAGCGCGAGCAGTACTTC. The encoded protein is CASRGGTQREQYF.

This clonotype has only a few counts. The CDR3 spells CASTGGNEQYF. As DNA, the CDR3 is TGTGCCAGCACTGGGGGGAACGAGCAGTACTTC. V usage is TRBV2 and J usage is TRBJ2-7; tentatively, D is TRBD2 (6 bases). CDR1 and CDR2 from the germline V gene are SNHLY and FYNNEI. V was shortened by 7 bases and J by 5 bases, with 9 bases between the two germline ends. CDR3 length: 11 amino acids.

This chain connects TRBV27 to TRBJ2-3; D gene uncertain. V was trimmed by 3 bases and J by 2 bases, leaving 12 bases between them. The germline V gene encodes CDR1 MNHEY and CDR2 SMNVEV (reference sequence). This CDR3 is built from 15 residues. The CDR3 is CASSFFLDSTDTQYF. The CDR3, as DNA: TGTGCCAGCAGTTTTTTCCTCGACTCCACAGATACGCAGTATTTT.

This chain links TRBV20-1 with TRBJ2-5; the D gene is possibly TRBD2 (7 bases). CDR1 and CDR2 from the germline V gene are DFQATT and SNEGSKA (reference sequence). V was clipped by 0 bases and J by 1 base, with 9 bases between them. The CDR3 consists of 14 residues. The CDR3 reads CSARERGAQETQYF. The CDR3 DNA sequence: TGCAGTGCTAGAGAACGGGGGGCCCAAGAGACCCAGTACTTC.

V usage is TRBV28 and J usage is TRBJ1-5; 9 bases line up with TRBD1. Trimming removed 5 bases from V and 8 bases from J; junction bases left unmatched: 7. The CDR3 totals 14 residues. The V gene's germline CDR1 is MDHEN and CDR2 SYDVKM. The CDR3 sequence: CASSPGQGSKPQHF. CDR3 in DNA: TGTGCCAGCAGTCCGGGACAGGGTTCGAAGCCCCAGCATTTT.

The chain recombines TRBV6-2 or TRBV6-3 with TRBJ1-2, with D possibly matching TRBD1 (5 bases). V was clipped by 4 bases and J by 2 bases, with 11 bases between them. CDR1 MNHEY and CDR2 SVGEGT come from the germline V gene. This CDR3 contains 14 residues. CDR3 amino acids: CASSFERDNYGYTF. CDR3 DNA sequence: TGTGCCAGCAGTTTCGAGCGGGACAACTATGGCTACACCTTC.

This clonotype was recorded at least ten times. The rearrangement links TRBV7-8 to TRBJ2-7; D may match TRBD1 or TRBD2 (5 bases each). V gave up 7 bases and J gave up 1 base, with 26 bases separating them. CDR1 is SGHVS and CDR2 is FQNEAQ in the germline V gene. The CDR3 totals 18 residues. The CDR3 bases are TGTGCCAGCACCTCCCCTGGGAGCAGGGCGATAGGGTCCTACGAGCAGTACGTC. It is translated as CASTSPGSRAIGSYEQYV.

Many counts were recorded for this clonotype. The chain is built from TRBV7-2 and TRBJ2-1; D is unresolved. V lost 6 bases, J lost 2 bases, and 14 bases lay in between. This CDR3 is built from 15 residues. CDR1 SGHTA and CDR2 FQGNSA come from the germline V gene. This CDR3 reads CASRTPDPTYNEQFF. CDR3 sequence (DNA): TGTGCCAGCAGGACCCCAGACCCGACCTACAATGAGCAGTTCTTC.

This clonotype was counted between two and nine times. The V gene is TRBV10-2, the J gene TRBJ2-7, with 7 bases aligning to TRBD2. V shed 0 bases, J shed 4 bases, and the junction held 12 bases outside the gene matches. Germline-derived CDR1 and CDR2 are WSHSY and SAAADI. The CDR3 covers 17 residues. The DNA of the CDR3 is TGCGCCAGCAGTGAGTCTAGTTTTGCGGGGGAGCAATACGAGCAGTACGTC. It codes for CASSESSFAGEQYEQYV.

Many counts were recorded for this clonotype. The genes are TRBV19 and TRBJ2-7, with a weak D call TRBD1 (7 bases). V gave up 3 bases and J gave up 2 bases, with 14 bases separating them. CDR3 length: 15 residues. Per the germline V gene, CDR1 is LNHDA and CDR2 is SQIVND (reference sequence). The CDR3 reads CASSILQGGTYEQYF. The DNA for the CDR3 is TGTGCCAGTAGTATTCTCCAGGGGGGAACCTACGAGCAGTACTTC.

The chain couples TRBV29-1 to TRBJ2-2, with D unresolved. The CDR3 extends over 14 amino acids. The V end lost 1 base, the J end lost 2 bases, and 8 bases lay between the germline ends. CDR1 and CDR2 from the germline V gene are SQVTM and ANQGSEA. CDR3: CSVEAGVNTGELFF. In DNA form, the CDR3 reads TGCAGCGTTGAAGCTGGGGTTAACACCGGGGAGCTGTTTTTT.

This clonotype was detected many times. The chain has TRBV7-6 and TRBJ2-2; TRBD1 agrees at 10 bases. The CDR3 consists of 17 residues. The V gene end was trimmed by 5 bases and the J gene end by 6 bases; junction bases not matched to a gene: 12. Germline V gene lookup returns CDR1 SGHVS and CDR2 FNYEAQ. Written as DNA, the CDR3 is TGTGCCAGCAGCCAGCCCAACGGGACAGGGGTACCCGGGGAGCTGTTTTTT. Its translation is CASSQPNGTGVPGELFF.

This chain links TRBV9 with TRBJ2-1; D is possibly TRBD1 or TRBD2 (5 bases each). V was clipped by 1 base and J by 10 bases, with 9 bases between them. The CDR3 contains 12 residues. CDR1 is SGDLS, CDR2 YYNGEE, per germline. The CDR3 spells CASSVSGAEQFF. Here the CDR3 DNA reads TGTGCCAGCAGCGTATCCGGGGCCGAGCAGTTCTTC.

Turning to this clonotype: A much bigger clone sits one base away, suggesting this may be a read error. This chain connects TRBV7-9 to TRBJ1-2, with TRBD1 as a possible D gene (5 bases). The CDR3 loop spans 14 amino acids. CDR1 and CDR2 (germline): SEHNR, FQNEAQ (reference sequence). The CDR3 DNA reads TGTGCCAACAGCTTGGGGGTAGCTAACTATGGCTACACCTTC. Protein sequence: CANSLGVANYGYTF.

The chain joins TRBV6-6 to TRBJ2-1; tentative D call: TRBD2 (6 bases). From germline, CDR1 is MNHNY and CDR2 SVGAGI (reference sequence). The V gene lost 10 bases and the J gene lost 9 bases, with 10 bases spanning the gap. The CDR3 is 10 amino acids. The DNA for the CDR3 is TGTGCCACTGTGGGGGGTGAGCAGTTCTTC. Its translation is CATVGGEQFF.

The V and J genes are TRBV12-3 or TRBV12-4 and TRBJ2-1; 7 bases align to TRBD2. The CDR3 has 17 amino acids. Trimming removed 4 bases from V and 8 bases from J; junction bases left unmatched: 17. CDR3: CASSSGLVGTLGDEQFF. For the CDR3, the DNA is TGTGCCAGCAGTTCTGGACTAGTGGGGACCTTAGGAGATGAGCAGTTCTTC.